These 20 T cell receptor beta chains were all obtained from the same sample, sequenced in a study of T cells in Graves' hyperthyroidism and ophthalmopathy. Researchers took RNA transcripts and amplified the TCR beta CDR3 regions from them. First-round RT-PCR with HTBI primers amplified the TCR CDR3 region. One entry per CDR3 protein results from TCRdb running MiXCR on the multiplex PCR reads. The sample has 500,000 to 600,000 distinct CDR3 sequences, around 15% seen once; the top ten hold under 20%. The sequenced sample consisted of blood. These receptors were obtained from a woman aged 18-29 years with Graves' hyperthyroidism.

This chain joins TRBV3-1 and TRBJ2-3, with 10 bases that match TRBD2. The CDR3 spans 17 residues. Germline lookup yields CDR1 LGHDT and CDR2 YNNKEL (reference sequence). V was pared by 0 bases and J by 3 bases, with 6 bases of the junction left unmatched. The CDR3 loop reads CASSQETSGALTDTQYF. The CDR3 region has the DNA TGTGCCAGCAGCCAAGAAACTAGCGGGGCACTAACAGATACGCAGTATTTT.

The chain couples TRBV7-9 to TRBJ2-2; TRBD2 might be the D (6 bases). The germline V and J ends were trimmed by 2 bases and 3 bases, with 13 bases remaining between them. The CDR3 has 16 residues. Per the germline V gene, CDR1 is SEHNR and CDR2 is FQNEAQ (reference sequence). CDR3 in DNA: TGTGCCAGCAGCTTACCCCCTGCGGGATACACCGGGGAGCTGTTTTTT. Its protein is CASSLPPAGYTGELFF.

The chain links TRBV28 to TRBJ1-2; the match to TRBD1 covers 8 bases. The CDR3 covers 16 residues. Trimming removed 1 base from V and 3 bases from J; junction bases left unmatched: 7. The germline CDR1 and CDR2 sequences are MDHEN and SYDVKM. CDR3 coding DNA: TGTGCCAGCAGTTTATCGGGACAGGAGCCTCACTATGGCTACACCTTC. Amino acids: CASSLSGQEPHYGYTF.

The rearrangement joins TRBV6-5 to TRBJ2-4; 8 bases are shared with TRBD1. There are 14 residues in the CDR3. Germline CDR1 reads MNHEY; CDR2 reads SVGAGI. J lost 9 bases, V lost 2 bases, and 6 bases had no gene match. The CDR3 coding sequence is TGTGCCAGCAGTTACGGTCAGACAGGGGCCATTCAGTACTTC. As protein: CASSYGQTGAIQYF.

This clonotype came up once. Compared with germline, one end of the junction differs, possibly owing to a read error. This rearrangement joins TRBV7-9 to TRBJ2-1; 7 nucleotides agree with TRBD2. This CDR3 region has 15 residues. Germline CDR1 is SEHNR and CDR2 is FQNEAQ (reference sequence). This chain's CDR3 is CAVRKRGSSDNEQLF. DNA for the CDR3: TGTGCCGTACGAAAGCGCGGGAGTTCGGACAATGAGCAGCTCTTC.

There are many counts of this clonotype. V is TRBV7-2 and J is TRBJ2-5; D unresolved. CDR3 length: 15 amino acids. The germline CDR1 and CDR2 sequences are SGHTA and FQGNSA. V lost 1 base and J 5 bases, leaving 14 bases between the germline ends. CDR3 DNA: TGTGCCAGCAGCTTAGGTGGTGGGAATGGGGAGACCCAGTACTTC. As protein: CASSLGGGNGETQYF.

This clonotype was observed many times. The V call is TRBV20-1, the J call TRBJ2-7, with 10 bases identical to TRBD2. In germline, CDR1 is DFQATT, CDR2 SNEGSKA (reference sequence). The CDR3 consists of 14 residues. With V trimmed by 1 base and J by 6 bases, 6 bases remained unmatched. The CDR3 coding sequence is TGCAGTGCTAGAGGGCTAGCGGGGGAATTCGAGCAGTACTTC. Amino acids: CSARGLAGEFEQYF.

This clonotype was recorded many times. This chain connects TRBV2 to TRBJ2-7; 7 positions match TRBD1. Germline V lookup: CDR1 SNHLY, CDR2 FYNNEI. V lost 6 bases to trimming and J lost 3 bases; unmatched junction nucleotides: 5. The CDR3 length is 13 residues. The CDR3 region has the DNA TGTGCCAGCAGCGGGACAGAGAACTACGAGCAGTACTTC. Translating gives CASSGTENYEQYF.

This clonotype was detected a few times. This chain connects TRBV20-1 to TRBJ2-7; D is undetermined. CDR3 size: 14 residues. Trimming took 1 base from V and 3 from J, leaving 13 bases between them. Germline CDR1 reads DFQATT; CDR2 reads SNEGSKA (reference sequence). In DNA form, the CDR3 reads TGCAGTGCTAGAGCGCCGGGCCCCATCTACGAGCAGTACTTC. It is translated as CSARAPGPIYEQYF.

Concerning this clonotype: This may be a read error, as it is one base from a much larger clone. This sequence joins TRBV20-1 and TRBJ2-5; D unresolved. V was pared by 3 bases and J by 4 bases, with 3 bases between. CDR3 length: 10 residues. From germline, CDR1 is DFQATT and CDR2 SNEGSKA (reference sequence). CDR3 protein: CSASTETQYF. The CDR3 nucleotides read TGCAGTGCTAGTACAGAGACCCAGTACTTC.

This clonotype was seen repeatedly, ten times or more. The rearrangement uses TRBV6-1 and TRBJ2-1; 7 bases align to TRBD1. The germline gives CDR1 MNHNS, CDR2 SASEGT. V was pared by 6 bases and J by 3 bases, with 14 bases of the junction left unmatched. CDR3 length: 17 amino acids. CDR3 residues: CASSSSRRDRNYNEQFF. CDR3 sequence (DNA): TGTGCCAGCAGCTCCAGCCGCAGGGACAGAAACTACAATGAGCAGTTCTTC.

The chain is built from TRBV25-1 and TRBJ2-2; D not certain. In germline, CDR1 is MGHDK, CDR2 SYGVNS. The CDR3 runs 15 residues. Between the trimmed V and J ends, which lost 2 bases and 6 bases, there was a span of 13 bases. CDR3 region: CASSEGHSLPGELFF. The CDR3 DNA reads as TGTGCCAGCAGTGAAGGTCATTCTTTGCCCGGGGAGCTGTTTTTT.

This clonotype was detected ten times or more. In nucleotides, the CDR3 is TGTGCCAGCAGCTTAAGGGACAGGGACCAAGAGACCCAGTACTTC. Protein product: CASSLRDRDQETQYF. The chain employs TRBV11-2 and TRBJ2-5; 9 nucleotides align to TRBD1. The V and J ends lost 2 bases and 0 bases, in that order; junction bases with no gene match: 1. CDR1 SGHAT and CDR2 FQNNGV come from the germline V gene. The CDR3 covers 15 residues.

The rearrangement joins TRBV7-7 to TRBJ2-5; the D gene is possibly TRBD2 (5 bases). The CDR3 is 15 residues long. Trimming left V 4 bases short and J 4 bases short, with 16 bases between. CDR1 and CDR2 (germline): SSHAT, FNYEAQ (reference sequence). This CDR3 reads CASSSRRGPLETQYF. The CDR3 DNA sequence: TGTGCCAGCAGCTCTCGCCGGGGTCCGCTAGAGACCCAGTACTTC.

The genes are TRBV19 and TRBJ2-1, with D unclear. Germline V gene sequence: CDR1 LNHDA, CDR2 SQIVND (reference sequence). Trimming removed 9 bases at V and 0 bases at J, with 12 bases between. The CDR3 sequence is 14 residues long. In DNA form, the CDR3 reads TGTGCCAGCACAGCAAGTAGCTCCTACAATGAGCAGTTCTTC. Protein product: CASTASSSYNEQFF.

This clonotype was seen repeatedly, ten times or more. The genes are TRBV20-1 and TRBJ2-7; 7 positions agree with TRBD2. Per the germline V gene, CDR1 is DFQATT and CDR2 is SNEGSKA (reference sequence). V was pared by 1 base and J by 3 bases, with 9 bases of the junction left unmatched. The CDR3 is 15 residues long. The CDR3 coding sequence is TGCAGTGCTAGAGGCAGCGGGAACCCTTTCTACGAGCAGTACTTC. Protein product: CSARGSGNPFYEQYF.

J is TRBJ2-5 and V is TRBV6-2 or TRBV6-3; perhaps TRBD1 as D (5 bases). CDR1 and CDR2 from the germline V gene are MNHEY and SVGEGT. CDR3 length: 15 amino acids. The ends were cut back, 2 bases at V and 4 bases at J, with 14 bases in the middle. The CDR3 protein is CASSYGAPRRETQYF. The CDR3 region has the DNA TGTGCCAGCAGTTACGGGGCTCCTAGAAGAGAGACCCAGTACTTC.

This clonotype was counted ten times or more. This sequence joins TRBV6-1 and TRBJ2-7; 10 bases are a match to TRBD1. The CDR3 runs 12 residues. Germline V gives CDR1 MNHNS, CDR2 SASEGT. V gave up 8 bases and J gave up 7 bases; unmatched junction bases: 5. CDR3 DNA: TGTGCCAGCGACAGGGGGCGCGAGGAGCAGTACTTC. Protein sequence: CASDRGREEQYF.

The J gene is TRBJ2-7, the V gene TRBV28; D remains ambiguous. The V end lost 3 bases, the J end lost 4 bases, and 13 bases lay between the germline ends. The length of the CDR3 is 14 residues. Per germline, CDR1 MDHEN and CDR2 SYDVKM. In DNA form, the CDR3 reads TGTGCCAGCAGTTTTTCAGAGGATTTTTACGAGCAGTACTTC. This sequence encodes CASSFSEDFYEQYF.

This clonotype was recorded at least ten times. The genes are TRBV28 and TRBJ1-4; TRBD1 matches 9 bases. The germline V gene has CDR1 MDHEN and CDR2 SYDVKM. The CDR3 is 15 amino acids. The ends lost 8 bases at V and 8 bases at J; junction bases unmatched: 12. This CDR3 is CASSSAGTGLEKLFF. CDR3 DNA: TGTGCCAGCTCTTCAGCCGGGACAGGGTTAGAAAAACTGTTTTTT.